This TCR beta chain was obtained from a study of PD-1 blockade in classical Hodgkin lymphoma. Findings and limits, study-wide: Complete responders possessed baseline diversity comparable to newly diagnosed patients. A reduction in baseline TCR diversity was reportedly seen in newly diagnosed patients relative to healthy donors. Causes of the repertoire differences remain undefined, possibly disease activity or prior therapy. By C4D1, diversity of CD4+ TCRs had risen significantly, whereas that of CD8+ TCRs had not.

CDR1 and CDR2 (germline): SGHNT, YYREEE (reference sequence). V was clipped by 5 bases and J by 2 bases; unmatched bases: 4. The CDR3 is 14 residues long. TCRdb keeps only in-frame clones here, not all; method: immunoSEQ multiplex PCR. Of 30,000 or so clones in the sample, approximately 83% were seen once. This clone was detected only once. Its antigen is unknown. All trial patients relapsed after autologous stem cell transplantation. Negative selection with magnetic separation was used to purify CD4+ T cells from thawed PBMCs. The sample in question was CD4+ T cells from blood, obtained at baseline. The clonotype comes from a human donor with classical Hodgkin lymphoma. The chain uses TRBV5-4 and TRBJ1-1, with 9 bases fitting TRBD1. CDR3 nucleotides: TGTGCCAGCAGGGGGGGACAGGGTAACACTGAAGCTTTCTTT. It codes for CASRGGQGNTEAFF.